Given below is one TCR beta chain in context. This clonotype was recorded at least ten times. This clone's antigen is unknown. Base qualities are missing; no much larger clone stands one base away. The source of the sample is a study of CD8 T cells in ankylosing spondylitis listed by TCRdb under 2017. Turning to the overall study: The study profiled T cell receptor beta repertoires in healthy donors and ankylosing spondylitis patients to find disease-linked TCR variants. Peripheral blood was sampled, and synovial fluid was also collected from ankylosing spondylitis patients. The full study cohort was made up of approximately 27 ankylosing spondylitis patients and about a hundred healthy donors.

Sequencing was performed on an Illumina HiSeq 2500. Quantitative 5'-RACE with molecular barcodes was used to prepare TCR beta libraries. In the source study's methods: A new computational method based on a probabilistic model of VDJ rearrangement was used to identify disease-linked TCR variants. TCRdb itself trimmed the public reads at Q25 with fastp, ran MiXCR and retained productive beta chains. Entries are consolidated by CDR3 protein sequence, retaining the most common genes and DNA. V and J calls and clone size were set by TCRdb, not the authors. Counted in this sample were about 220,000 distinct CDR3 sequences; about 7% of them appeared once. The ten most abundant clones make up approximately 15% of the sample. General findings and caveats noted by the study authors: In peripheral blood, the disease-linked clones were found at relatively low frequencies and had a CD8+ phenotype. Blood from ankylosing spondylitis patients appeared to be characterized by a TCR beta motif made up of about 8 highly homologous amino acid variants. Some of the motif variants had been reported before in the synovial fluid and blood of reactive arthritis patients, a finding that suggests common disease-initiation mechanisms. Significant enrichment of the disease-linked clones was reported in matched synovial fluid samples from ankylosing spondylitis patients.

The CDR3, cysteine through phenylalanine, is 15 amino acids long. Only the CDR3 DNA is retained, 45 bases long and in frame from the first base. CDR1 and CDR2 are read off the germline V gene as MNHNS and SASEGT. The junction shows trimming of 5 bases on V and 6 bases on J, plus 17 bases between the germline ends. The receptor chain draws on TRBV6-1 and TRBJ2-1, and possibly TRBD2, on 6 matching bases. The clonotype was recovered from a male donor with ankylosing spondylitis. The source material was blood, either unsorted or a sorted T cell fraction (not recorded which). Here the CDR3 is given as CASSPTGLRSNEQFF. The DNA reads TGTGCCAGCAGTCCGACGGGACTTCGGAGCAATGAGCAGTTCTTC.